This TCR beta chain was recorded in a study of shared clonotypes between healthy human individuals. Study-wide background: Per donor, three plates held CD4 naive cells, three held CD4 memory, two held CD8 naive and one held CD8 memory.

Assay execution took place at the deep level. Replicate sorted-subset PCRs were loaded with around 200 ng DNA, tens of thousands of T cell genomes. Here immunoSEQ multiplex PCR was the method, and the copy in TCRdb shows in-frame clones only, minus some. The sample has about 2.5 million clones; approximately 90% are singletons. Trimming took off 6 bases at V and 6 bases at J, with 14 bases between the two ends. The CDR3 totals 13 residues. Per the germline V gene, CDR1 is KGHSH and CDR2 is LQKENI. In regard to this clone: The antigen is not known.

Study-wide results and caveats: Naive subsets typically showed greater estimated richness than memory subsets.

The gene calls are TRBV18 and TRBJ2-5; D is tentatively TRBD1 or TRBD2 (6 bases each). Sample: naive CD4+ T cells from PBMCs. As for subset: CD45RA+ positively selected. This TCR came from a man between 18 and 29 years old in good health. Some clones in this sample may be carry-over from other donors' samples. The CDR3 DNA follows: TGTGCCAGCTCTCACGGGGGCGGGAAGACCCAGTACTTC. Translation gives CASSHGGGKTQYF.